The entry below describes one T cell receptor beta chain. Its antigen remains unknown. These data are taken from a study of graft-versus-host responses after intestinal transplantation. The protocol was immunoSEQ multiplex PCR, while the TCRdb copy is restricted to in-frame clones and leaves out a portion. The sample holds over 60,000 clones, 80% to 95% seen once. Overall study findings and caveats: Some GvH clones appeared in ileal mucosa or blood before recipient bone marrow.

Germline trimming cut 4 bases from V and 3 bases from J; bases unmatched to any gene: 17. The CDR3 runs 20 residues. Germline V gene data show CDR1 as SGHRS and CDR2 as YFSETQ. The source is a human patient who received an intestinal transplant, so some T cells may come from the graft donor. The chain combines TRBV5-1 with TRBJ2-7; 15 bases match TRBD2. Sequenced here: bone marrow, sampled around 730 days after intestinal transplantation. The CDR3: CASSNRGLGLAGGKRYEQYF. In DNA, the CDR3 is TGCGCCAGCAGCAACAGGGGCTTGGGACTAGCGGGAGGTAAGCGCTACGAGCAGTACTTC.